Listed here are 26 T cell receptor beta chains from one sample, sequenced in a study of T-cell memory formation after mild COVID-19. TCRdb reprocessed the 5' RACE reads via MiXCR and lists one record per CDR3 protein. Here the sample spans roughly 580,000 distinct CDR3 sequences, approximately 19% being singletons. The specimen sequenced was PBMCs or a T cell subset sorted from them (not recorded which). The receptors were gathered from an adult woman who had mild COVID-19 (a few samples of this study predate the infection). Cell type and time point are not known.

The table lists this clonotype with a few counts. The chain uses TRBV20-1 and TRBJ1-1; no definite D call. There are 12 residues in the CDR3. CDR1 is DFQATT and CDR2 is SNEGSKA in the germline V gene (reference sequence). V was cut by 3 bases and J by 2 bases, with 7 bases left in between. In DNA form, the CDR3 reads TGCAGTGCTAGGAAAGGAAACACTGAAGCTTTCTTT. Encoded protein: CSARKGNTEAFF.

DNA of the CDR3: TGTGCCACTAGAGCACGCTTCTTGTCGCGGGAAGAGACCCAGTACTTC. This codes for CATRARFLSREETQYF. The genes are TRBV19 and TRBJ2-5, with D possibly TRBD2 on 5 matching bases. Germline V lookup: CDR1 LNHDA, CDR2 SQIVND (reference sequence). The CDR3 runs to 16 residues. Trimming removed 10 bases from V and 3 bases from J, with 24 bases in between.

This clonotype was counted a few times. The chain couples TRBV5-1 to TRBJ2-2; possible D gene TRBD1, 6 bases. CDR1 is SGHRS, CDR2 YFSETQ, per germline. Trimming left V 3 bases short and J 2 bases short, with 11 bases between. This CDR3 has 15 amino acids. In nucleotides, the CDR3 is TGCGCCAGCAGCTCCAACAGGGCCAACACCGGGGAGCTGTTTTTT. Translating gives CASSSNRANTGELFF.

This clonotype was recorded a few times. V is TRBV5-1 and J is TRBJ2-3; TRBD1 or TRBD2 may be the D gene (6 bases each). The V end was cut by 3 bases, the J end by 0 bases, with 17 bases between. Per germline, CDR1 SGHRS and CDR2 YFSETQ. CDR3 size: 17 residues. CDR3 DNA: TGCGCCAGCAGCTCGGGACTCTGGGGGCAAAGCACAGATACGCAGTATTTT. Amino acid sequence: CASSSGLWGQSTDTQYF.

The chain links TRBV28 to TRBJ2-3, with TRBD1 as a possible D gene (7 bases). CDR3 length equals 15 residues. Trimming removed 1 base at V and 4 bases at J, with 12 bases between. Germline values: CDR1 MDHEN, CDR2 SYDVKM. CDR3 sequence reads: CASSLFGRGADTQYF. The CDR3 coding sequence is TGTGCCAGCAGTTTATTCGGCAGGGGGGCAGATACGCAGTATTTT.

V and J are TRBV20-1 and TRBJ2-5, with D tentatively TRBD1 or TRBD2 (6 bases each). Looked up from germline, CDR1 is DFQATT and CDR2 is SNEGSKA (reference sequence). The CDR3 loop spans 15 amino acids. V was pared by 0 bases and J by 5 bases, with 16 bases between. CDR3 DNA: TGCAGTGCTAGAGAGGAGGGTACAACAGGGGAGACCCAGTACTTC. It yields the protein CSAREEGTTGETQYF.

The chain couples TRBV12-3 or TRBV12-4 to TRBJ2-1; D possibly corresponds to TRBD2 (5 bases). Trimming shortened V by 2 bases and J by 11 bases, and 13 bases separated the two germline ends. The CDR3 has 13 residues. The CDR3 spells CASSLTKETKQFF. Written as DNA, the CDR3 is TGTGCCAGCAGTTTAACGAAAGAGACTAAGCAGTTCTTC.

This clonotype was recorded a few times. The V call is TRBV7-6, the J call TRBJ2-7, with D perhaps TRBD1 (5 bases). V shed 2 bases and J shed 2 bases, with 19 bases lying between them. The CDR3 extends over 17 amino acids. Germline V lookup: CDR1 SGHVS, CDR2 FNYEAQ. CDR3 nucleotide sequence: TGTGCCAGCAGCTTAAGTAAGTCCAGGGATGTCCCCTACGAGCAGTACTTC. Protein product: CASSLSKSRDVPYEQYF.

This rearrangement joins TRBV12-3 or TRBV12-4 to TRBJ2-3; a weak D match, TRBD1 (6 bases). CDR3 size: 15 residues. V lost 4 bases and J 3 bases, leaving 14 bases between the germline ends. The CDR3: CASSSGDIRTDTQYF. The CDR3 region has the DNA TGTGCCAGCAGTTCCGGGGACATAAGGACAGATACGCAGTATTTT.

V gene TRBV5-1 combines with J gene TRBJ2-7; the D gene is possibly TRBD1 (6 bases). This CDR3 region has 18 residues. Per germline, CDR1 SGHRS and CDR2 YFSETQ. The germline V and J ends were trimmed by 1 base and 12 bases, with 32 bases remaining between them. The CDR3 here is CASSLLVAGVGTPHQLYF. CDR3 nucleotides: TGCGCCAGCAGCTTGCTTGTGGCTGGGGTAGGGACACCACATCAACTGTACTTC.

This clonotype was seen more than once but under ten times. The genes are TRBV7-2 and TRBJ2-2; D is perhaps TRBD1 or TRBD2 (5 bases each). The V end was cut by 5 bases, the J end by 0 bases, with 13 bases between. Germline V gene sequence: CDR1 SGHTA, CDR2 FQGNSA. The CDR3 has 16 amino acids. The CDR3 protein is CASSPPGTANTGELFF. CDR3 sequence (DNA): TGTGCCAGCAGCCCTCCCGGGACGGCGAACACCGGGGAGCTGTTTTTT.

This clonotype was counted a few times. The CDR3: CASSWTPATNEKLFF. CDR3 sequence (DNA): TGCGCCAGCAGCTGGACACCCGCAACTAATGAAAAACTGTTTTTT. The chain couples TRBV5-1 to TRBJ1-4; D may be TRBD1 (5 bases). Germline V gene data show CDR1 as SGHRS and CDR2 as YFSETQ. This CDR3 comprises 15 residues. Between the trimmed V and J ends, which lost 3 bases and 0 bases, there was a span of 9 bases.

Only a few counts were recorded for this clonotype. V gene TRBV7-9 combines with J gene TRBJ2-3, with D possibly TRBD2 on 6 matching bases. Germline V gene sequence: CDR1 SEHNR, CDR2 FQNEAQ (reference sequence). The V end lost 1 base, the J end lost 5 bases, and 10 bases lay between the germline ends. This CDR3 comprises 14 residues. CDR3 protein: CASSLDGGGDTQYF. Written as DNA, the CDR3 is TGTGCCAGCAGCTTAGATGGGGGAGGAGATACGCAGTATTTT.

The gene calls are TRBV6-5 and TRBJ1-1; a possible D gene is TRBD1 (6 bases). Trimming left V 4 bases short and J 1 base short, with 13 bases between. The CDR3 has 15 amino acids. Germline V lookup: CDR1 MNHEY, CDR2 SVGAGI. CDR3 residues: CASSFPGQPNTEAFF. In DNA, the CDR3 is TGTGCCAGCAGTTTTCCGGGACAACCGAACACTGAAGCTTTCTTT.

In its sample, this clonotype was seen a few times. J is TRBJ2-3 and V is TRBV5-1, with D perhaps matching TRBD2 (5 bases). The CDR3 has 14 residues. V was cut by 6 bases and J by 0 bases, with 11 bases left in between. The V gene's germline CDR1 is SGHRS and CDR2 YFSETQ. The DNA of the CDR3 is TGCGCCAGCACGCCCGGGGAAAGCACAGATACGCAGTATTTT. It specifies CASTPGESTDTQYF.

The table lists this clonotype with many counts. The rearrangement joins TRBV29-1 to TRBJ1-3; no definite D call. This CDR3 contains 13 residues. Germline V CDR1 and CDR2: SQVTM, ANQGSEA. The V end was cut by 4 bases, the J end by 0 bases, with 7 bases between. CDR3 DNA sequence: TGCAGCGTTGGAGGCTCCTCTGGAAACACCATATATTTT. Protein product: CSVGGSSGNTIYF.

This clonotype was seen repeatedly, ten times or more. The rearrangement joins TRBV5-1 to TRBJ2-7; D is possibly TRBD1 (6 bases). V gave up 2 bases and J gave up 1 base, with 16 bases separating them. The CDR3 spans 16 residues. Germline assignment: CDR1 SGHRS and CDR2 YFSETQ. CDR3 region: CASSFPSGVRSYEQYF. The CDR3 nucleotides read TGCGCCAGCAGCTTCCCTTCAGGGGTCCGATCCTACGAGCAGTACTTC.

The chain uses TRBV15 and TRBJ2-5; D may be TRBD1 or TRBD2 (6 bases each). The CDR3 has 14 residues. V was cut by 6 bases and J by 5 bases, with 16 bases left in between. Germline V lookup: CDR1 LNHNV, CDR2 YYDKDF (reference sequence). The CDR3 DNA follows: TGTGCCACCAGGCATACGGGGGCCGGGGAGACCCAGTACTTC. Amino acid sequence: CATRHTGAGETQYF.

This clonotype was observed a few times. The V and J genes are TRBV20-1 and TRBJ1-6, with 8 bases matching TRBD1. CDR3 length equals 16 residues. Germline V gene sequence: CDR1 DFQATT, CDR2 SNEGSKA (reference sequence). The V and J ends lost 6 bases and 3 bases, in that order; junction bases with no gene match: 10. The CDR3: CSAIPGGAYYNSPLHF. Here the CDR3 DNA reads TGCAGTGCCATACCAGGGGGCGCCTACTATAATTCACCCCTCCACTTT.

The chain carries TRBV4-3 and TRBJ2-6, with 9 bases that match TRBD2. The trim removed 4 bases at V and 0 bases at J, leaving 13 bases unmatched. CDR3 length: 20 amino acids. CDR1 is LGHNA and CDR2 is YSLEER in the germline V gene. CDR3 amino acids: CASSPYRETSGVSGANVLTF. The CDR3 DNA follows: TGCGCCAGCAGCCCCTATCGGGAGACTAGCGGAGTCTCTGGGGCCAACGTCCTGACTTTC.

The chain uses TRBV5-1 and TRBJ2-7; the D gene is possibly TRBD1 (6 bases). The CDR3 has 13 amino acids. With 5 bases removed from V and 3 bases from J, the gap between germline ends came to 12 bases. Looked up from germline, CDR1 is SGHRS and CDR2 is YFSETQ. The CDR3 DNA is TGCGCCAGCAGGTGGGACACACACTACGAGCAGTACTTC. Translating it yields CASRWDTHYEQYF.

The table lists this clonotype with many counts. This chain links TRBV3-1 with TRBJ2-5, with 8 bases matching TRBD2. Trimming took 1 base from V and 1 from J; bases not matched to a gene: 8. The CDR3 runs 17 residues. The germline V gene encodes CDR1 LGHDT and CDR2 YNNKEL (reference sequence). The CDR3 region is CASSQVISRGAQETQYF. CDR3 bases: TGTGCCAGCAGCCAAGTCATTTCGCGGGGGGCCCAAGAGACCCAGTACTTC.

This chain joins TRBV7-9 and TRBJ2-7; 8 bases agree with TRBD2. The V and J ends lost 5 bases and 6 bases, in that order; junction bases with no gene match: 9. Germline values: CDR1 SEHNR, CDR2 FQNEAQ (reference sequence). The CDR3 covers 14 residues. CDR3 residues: CASSHTGREAEQYF. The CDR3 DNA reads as TGTGCCAGCAGCCACACCGGGCGGGAGGCCGAGCAGTACTTC.

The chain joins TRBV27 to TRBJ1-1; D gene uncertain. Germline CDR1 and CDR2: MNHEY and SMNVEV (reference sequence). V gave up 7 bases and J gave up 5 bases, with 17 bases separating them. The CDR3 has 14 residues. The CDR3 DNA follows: TGTGCCAGCAATCACGTCGGAGGGAAGACTGAAGCTTTCTTT. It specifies CASNHVGGKTEAFF.

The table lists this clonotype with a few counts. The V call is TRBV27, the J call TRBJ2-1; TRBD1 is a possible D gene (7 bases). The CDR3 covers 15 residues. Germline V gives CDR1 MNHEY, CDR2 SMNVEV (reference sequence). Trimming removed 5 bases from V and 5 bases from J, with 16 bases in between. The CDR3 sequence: CASSPRTGGDNEQFF. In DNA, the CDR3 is TGTGCCAGCAGTCCCCGGACAGGAGGGGACAATGAGCAGTTCTTC.

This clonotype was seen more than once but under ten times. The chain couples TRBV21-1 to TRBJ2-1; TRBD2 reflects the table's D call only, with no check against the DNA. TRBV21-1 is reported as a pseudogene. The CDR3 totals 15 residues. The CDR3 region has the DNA TGTGCCAGCAGCATGGGACTAGCGGGATTTGATGAGCAGTTCTTC. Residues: CASSMGLAGFDEQFF.